This T cell receptor (beta chain) was retrieved from a study of cytomegalovirus exposure and HLA in healthy donors. Only in-frame clones appear in the TCRdb table, and some are missing; sequencing was by immunoSEQ multiplex PCR. The sample includes some 250,000 clones, roughly 87% seen only once; the top ten take 3% to 3.5%. The CDR3 runs to 12 residues. The V end lost 2 bases, the J end lost 4 bases, and 4 bases lay between the germline ends. Germline assignment: CDR1 MDHEN and CDR2 SYDVKM. Sequenced material: PBMCs. The sequence derives from a woman aged 25 to 39 in good health and CMV-seronegative. The chain combines TRBV28 with TRBJ2-3; D unclear. The DNA of the CDR3 is TGTGCCAGCAGTTTAGGGGCAGATACGCAGTATTTT. Amino acids: CASSLGADTQYF.